This is a list of T cell receptor beta chains from one sample in a study of blood T cell repertoires in COVID-19. The assay was immunoSEQ multiplex PCR, and TCRdb's table has in-frame clones only and misses some. Of roughly 150,000 clones in the sample, approximately 85% were seen once. The sample was peripheral blood. Source of these receptors: a man aged 45-65 years with acute or convalescent COVID-19. The CDR3 runs from the conserved cysteine through the conserved F or W.

>TRBV7-9|TRBJ1-4|15
CASSLTGGAGEKLFF
>TRBV5-5|TRBJ2-1|14
CASREGLAGVEQFF
>TRBV3-1/TRBV3-2|TRBJ1-5|13
CASSRDRDQPQHF
>TRBV27|TRBJ1-6|15
CASSPSGGRNSPLHF
>TRBV11-2|TRBJ2-2|13
CASSSRDTGELFF
>TRBV9|TRBJ1-2|15
CASSPETGALYGYTF
>TRBV30|TRBJ2-3|14
CAWSVIAGTDTQYF
>TRBV7-2|TRBJ1-5|18
CASSLVGTGIYSNQPQHF
>TRBV6-5|TRBJ1-1|13
CASSPWGDTEAFF
>TRBV19|TRBJ2-5|16
CASSPPRQGVGETQYF
>TRBV5-5|TRBJ1-5|13
CASSLRSNQPQHF
>TRBV5-1|TRBJ2-7|14
CASSLARTDYEQYF
>TRBV6-5|TRBJ1-2|12
CASSLTGSGYTF
>TRBV19|TRBJ2-7|14
CASSWDGSGNEQYF